The 15 T cell receptor beta chains below come from one sample, sequenced in a study of CD8+ T cells in alopecia areata. RNA extraction was followed by reverse transcription into cDNA, which acted as the sequencing template. Here immunoSEQ multiplex PCR was the method, and the copy in TCRdb shows in-frame clones only, minus some. The sample shows about 150,000 clones, about 50% of them seen only once. This material consisted of CD8+ T cells sorted from blood, taken at week 0. The receptors here all came from a human donor with alopecia areata.

The chain carries TRBV29-1 and TRBJ2-7; TRBD1 aligns across 8 bases. Losses at the gene ends were 1 base for V and 0 bases for J; bases not matched to a gene: 5. CDR3 length: 15 amino acids. Germline V gives CDR1 SQVTM, CDR2 ANQGSEA. DNA for the CDR3: TGCAGCGTTGAAGGGTGGGACAGGAGCTCCTACGAGCAGTACTTC. It translates to CSVEGWDRSSYEQYF.

The V gene is TRBV27, the J gene TRBJ2-7; 8 bases match TRBD1. CDR3 length: 14 residues. Per the germline V gene, CDR1 is MNHEY and CDR2 is SMNVEV (reference sequence). The junction had 4 bases not matched to a gene; V was cut back by 6 bases and J by 0 bases. CDR3 sequence (DNA): TGTGCCAGCAGCACCGGGACAGGCTCCTACGAGCAGTACTTC. Protein product: CASSTGTGSYEQYF.

V gene TRBV5-1 combines with J gene TRBJ1-2; D is unresolved. This CDR3 spans 13 amino acids. Trimming took 0 bases from V and 4 from J, leaving 7 bases between them. Germline V gene lookup returns CDR1 SGHRS and CDR2 YFSETQ. The CDR3, as DNA: TGCGCCAGCAGCTTGGATAGGATCTATGGCTACACCTTC. This gives the protein CASSLDRIYGYTF. Based on the CDR3 plus reference TRBV5-1 and TRBJ1-2, the full variable domain is KAGVTQTPRYLIKTRGQQVTLSCSPISGHRSVSWYQQTPGQGLQFLFEYFSETQRNKGNFPGRFSGRQFSNSRSEMNVSTLELGDSALYLCASSLDRIYGYTFGSGTRLTVV.

The CDR3 is CASSVGLEGVSYEQYF. Here the CDR3 DNA reads TGTGCCAGCAGCGTAGGTTTAGAGGGGGTCTCCTACGAGCAGTACTTC. V and J are TRBV9 and TRBJ2-7, with a tentative D call TRBD1 (6 bases). Germline loops: CDR1 SGDLS, CDR2 YYNGEE. The CDR3 loop spans 16 amino acids. The V and J ends lost 0 bases and 0 bases respectively, with 13 bases between them.

The chain combines TRBV7-6 with TRBJ2-5; unclear D gene. The CDR3 has 14 residues. V gave up 2 bases and J gave up 5 bases, with 12 bases separating them. Looked up from germline, CDR1 is SGHVS and CDR2 is FNYEAQ. CDR3: CASSLYMGEETQYF. The DNA for the CDR3 is TGTGCCAGCAGCTTATATATGGGCGAGGAGACCCAGTACTTC.

V usage is TRBV6-5 and J usage is TRBJ1-1; no clear D. The CDR3 spans 15 residues. V lost 5 bases and J 1 base, leaving 14 bases between the germline ends. The germline gives CDR1 MNHEY, CDR2 SVGAGI. As DNA, the CDR3 is TGTGCCAGCAGTCCCATCGGACCGGAGAACACTGAAGCTTTCTTT. It is translated as CASSPIGPENTEAFF.

The chain links TRBV29-1 to TRBJ1-2, with TRBD1 matching 10 bases. This CDR3 has 15 amino acids. Germline V lookup: CDR1 SQVTM, CDR2 ANQGSEA. The V segment lost 1 base and the J segment 3 bases; nucleotides outside the gene matches: 5. CDR3 bases: TGCAGCGTTGAAGGGGGGGACAGGGGCCACTATGGCTACACCTTC. This gives the protein CSVEGGDRGHYGYTF.

The V and J genes are TRBV29-1 and TRBJ1-3, with D maybe TRBD1 (5 bases). This CDR3 region has 14 residues. The V gene lost 0 bases and the J gene lost 6 bases, with 12 bases spanning the gap. From germline, CDR1 is SQVTM and CDR2 ANQGSEA. The CDR3 loop reads CSVEDRDEINTIYF. The CDR3 region has the DNA TGCAGCGTTGAAGACCGGGACGAAATAAACACCATATATTTT.

This chain uses TRBV6-6 with TRBJ1-5; D not certain. The germline V gene has CDR1 MNHNY and CDR2 SVGAGI (reference sequence). Trimming removed 7 bases from V and 5 bases from J, with 15 bases in between. This CDR3 region has 14 residues. This CDR3 is CASTNLQHHQPQHF. The DNA of the CDR3 is TGTGCCAGCACCAACCTACAGCATCATCAGCCCCAGCATTTT.

The chain combines TRBV19 with TRBJ2-1; D tentatively fits TRBD1 or TRBD2 (6 bases each). Germline CDR1 reads LNHDA; CDR2 reads SQIVND (reference sequence). V was clipped by 3 bases and J by 4 bases, with 13 bases between them. CDR3 length equals 15 residues. The CDR3 sequence is CASSIGGGGYNEQFF. In DNA, the CDR3 is TGTGCCAGTAGTATTGGAGGGGGAGGATACAATGAGCAGTTCTTC. The full variable domain, with the rest looked up from reference TRBV19 and TRBJ2-1, is DGGITQSPKYLFRKEGQNVTLSCEQNLNHDAMYWYRQDPGQGLRLIYYSQIVNDFQKGDIAEGYSVSREKKESFPLTVTSAQKNPTAFYLCASSIGGGGYNEQFFGPGTRLTVL.

This clone was found a few times. As DNA, the CDR3 is TGCAGCGTTGAGCCCAAATACAATGAGCAGTTCTTC. Protein product: CSVEPKYNEQFF. The J gene is TRBJ2-1, the V gene TRBV29-1, with D unresolved. The germline CDR1 and CDR2 sequences are SQVTM and ANQGSEA. The V and J ends lost 3 bases and 4 bases respectively, with 7 bases between them. The CDR3 contains 12 residues.

This clone was observed a handful of times. V gene TRBV4-1 combines with J gene TRBJ2-2; no clear D gene. V was cut by 3 bases and J by 5 bases, with 4 bases left in between. The CDR3 contains 12 residues. CDR1 is MGHRA and CDR2 is YSYEKL in the germline V gene. CDR3 bases: TGCGCCAGCAGCCAGACTACCGGGGAGCTGTTTTTT. Translating it yields CASSQTTGELFF.

V and J are TRBV25-1 and TRBJ1-1; D is undetermined. Trimming shortened V by 4 bases and J by 1 base, and 4 bases separated the two germline ends. This CDR3 is 12 amino acids long. CDR1 and CDR2 (germline): MGHDK, SYGVNS. The CDR3 loop is CASSVENTEAFF. In DNA, the CDR3 is TGTGCCAGCAGTGTTGAGAACACTGAAGCTTTCTTT.

The V gene is TRBV29-1, the J gene TRBJ1-4; TRBD1 aligns across 7 bases. Per the germline V gene, CDR1 is SQVTM and CDR2 is ANQGSEA. With V trimmed by 7 bases and J by 7 bases, 6 bases remained unmatched. This CDR3 is 12 amino acids long. The chain's CDR3 is CSAQGRVEKLFF. CDR3 bases: TGCAGCGCACAGGGGCGGGTTGAAAAACTGTTTTTT.

The genes are TRBV14 and TRBJ2-7; D might be TRBD1 or TRBD2, each matching 5 bases. Looked up from germline, CDR1 is SGHDN and CDR2 is FVKESK. V lost 3 bases to trimming and J lost 2 bases, with 11 bases between them. This CDR3 is built from 14 residues. The CDR3 sequence: CASSHGDGPYEQYF. The CDR3 coding sequence is TGTGCCAGCAGCCATGGGGACGGACCCTACGAGCAGTACTTC.